Presented here are 24 T cell receptor beta chains from one specimen sequenced in a study of T cell repertoires in cytomegalovirus infection. Antigens of these TCRs are unknown. MiXCR, run by TCRdb on the reads, gives a single entry per CDR3 protein. The table lists over 250,000 distinct CDR3 sequences, roughly a fifth of them singletons. The sequences come from cultured PBMCs, collected from culture after CMV antigen stimulation. The receptor source for this set is a human donor in good health (CMV status not recorded). Some clones in this sample may be carry-over from other donors' samples.

The chain employs TRBV10-3 and TRBJ2-7; no clear D gene. CDR1 and CDR2 from the germline V gene are ENHRY and SYGVKD. Deletions cut 4 bases from V and 1 base from J, with 11 bases between. There are 14 residues in the CDR3. This CDR3 is CAISGGADSYEQYF. CDR3 sequence (DNA): TGTGCCATCAGTGGAGGTGCGGATTCCTACGAGCAGTACTTC.

The chain links TRBV12-3 or TRBV12-4 to TRBJ2-2; D unresolved. The CDR3 length is 14 residues. V lost 4 bases, J lost 3 bases, and 9 bases lay in between. CDR3 DNA: TGTGCCAGCAGTTCTGCGGAGTACACCGGGGAGCTGTTTTTT. It specifies CASSSAEYTGELFF.

This chain joins TRBV25-1 and TRBJ2-7; the match to TRBD2 covers 7 bases. J lost 6 bases, V lost 7 bases, and 15 bases had no gene match. The CDR3 consists of 15 residues. Germline lookup yields CDR1 MGHDK and CDR2 SYGVNS. The DNA for the CDR3 is TGTGCCAGCAAAGGCGGGGGTTTAGTTCCCGTCGAGCAGTACTTC. It yields the protein CASKGGGLVPVEQYF.

This sequence joins TRBV28 and TRBJ2-1; 14 bases line up with TRBD2. V shed 5 bases and J 8 bases; nucleotides not matched to a gene: 14. The CDR3 has 18 residues. Germline CDR1 is MDHEN and CDR2 is SYDVKM. The CDR3 bases are TGTGCCAGCAGTCAATTCTCGACTAGCGGGAGGGCGGCGGATGAGCAGTTCTTC. Residues: CASSQFSTSGRAADEQFF.

This clonotype has just a few counts. V and J are TRBV5-5 and TRBJ1-5, with D unresolved. Germline CDR1 and CDR2: SGHKS and YYEKEE (reference sequence). The CDR3 runs 15 residues. Trimming cost V 1 base and J 4 bases, with 12 bases left between them. Written as DNA, the CDR3 is TGTGCCAGCAGCTTGAGGGCTCTCCAGAATCAGCCCCAGCATTTT. Its translation is CASSLRALQNQPQHF.

This clonotype was seen repeatedly, ten times or more. The chain couples TRBV7-2 to TRBJ2-1; 11 positions match TRBD2. The germline V gene has CDR1 SGHTA and CDR2 FQGNSA. After removal of 4 bases from V and 9 bases from J, the junction contained 11 bases not matched to a gene. The CDR3 runs to 16 residues. In DNA form, the CDR3 reads TGTGCCAGCAGCTCTGGGAGGTCTAGCGGGAGGAGTGAGCAGTTCTTC. This sequence encodes CASSSGRSSGRSEQFF.

A few counts support this clonotype. The V gene is TRBV2, the J gene TRBJ1-1, with D uncertain. Germline V gene data show CDR1 as SNHLY and CDR2 as FYNNEI. With 2 bases removed from V and 1 base from J, the gap between germline ends came to 8 bases. The CDR3 runs to 14 residues. The CDR3 DNA reads as TGTGCCAGCAGTGAAAGCGCAGGGAACACTGAAGCTTTCTTT. Protein sequence: CASSESAGNTEAFF. Full variable domain (missing parts from reference TRBV2 and TRBJ1-1): EPEVTQTPSHQVTQMGQEVILRCVPISNHLYFYWYRQILGQKVEFLVSFYNNEISEKSEIFDDQFSVERPDGSNFTLKIRSTKLEDSAMYFCASSESAGNTEAFFGQGTRLTVV.

The chain is built from TRBV20-1 and TRBJ2-5; the match to TRBD2 covers 7 bases. Trimming at V came to 3 bases and at J to 1 base, leaving 8 bases not matched to a gene. The CDR3 loop spans 15 amino acids. Germline values: CDR1 DFQATT, CDR2 SNEGSKA (reference sequence). Here the CDR3 DNA reads TGCAGTGCTAGGCCCGAGCTAGCGGCCCAAGAGACCCAGTACTTC. Amino acid sequence: CSARPELAAQETQYF.

J is TRBJ1-5 and V is TRBV4-1, with D possibly TRBD1 on 5 matching bases. The germline V gene has CDR1 MGHRA and CDR2 YSYEKL. This CDR3 has 14 residues. Between the trimmed V and J ends, which lost 5 bases and 3 bases, there was a span of 11 bases. CDR3 protein: CASSLDSFNQPQHF. CDR3 DNA: TGCGCCAGCAGCTTAGACAGCTTCAATCAGCCCCAGCATTTT.

CDR3 nucleotides: TGTGCCAGCAGAACGAGGGCGAATACGCAGTATTTT. Protein product: CASRTRANTQYF. This chain uses TRBV12-3 or TRBV12-4 with TRBJ2-3; weak D call: TRBD2 (5 bases). CDR3 size: 12 residues. V gave up 6 bases and J gave up 7 bases, with 11 bases separating them.

This clonotype has only a few counts. This chain links TRBV19 with TRBJ2-3; 8 bases are shared with TRBD2. CDR1 is LNHDA, CDR2 SQIVND, per germline (reference sequence). Germline trimming cut 9 bases from V and 0 bases from J; bases unmatched to any gene: 2. The CDR3 loop spans 13 amino acids. This CDR3 is CASGTRSTDTQYF. DNA of the CDR3: TGTGCCAGCGGGACTAGGAGCACAGATACGCAGTATTTT.

This clonotype was counted ten times or more. The chain couples TRBV7-2 to TRBJ2-1, with 8 bases identical to TRBD2. Germline V gene lookup returns CDR1 SGHTA and CDR2 FQGNSA. Trimming at V came to 3 bases and at J to 9 bases, leaving 4 bases not matched to a gene. This CDR3 has 13 amino acids. CDR3 coding DNA: TGTGCCAGCAGCTTCAATCTAGCGGGTGAGCAGTTCTTC. It specifies CASSFNLAGEQFF.

This clonotype has ten or more counts. This chain links TRBV20-1 with TRBJ2-5, with D tentatively TRBD1 (5 bases). V lost 2 bases and J 4 bases, leaving 20 bases between the germline ends. Germline lookup yields CDR1 DFQATT and CDR2 SNEGSKA (reference sequence). This CDR3 spans 16 amino acids. CDR3 sequence reads: CSARPPSWEGVETQYF. CDR3 DNA sequence: TGCAGTGCTAGACCCCCTAGTTGGGAAGGGGTAGAGACCCAGTACTTC.

Ten or more counts support this clonotype. The chain carries TRBV7-2 and TRBJ2-7; the match to TRBD2 covers 14 bases. This CDR3 spans 17 amino acids. Per the germline V gene, CDR1 is SGHTA and CDR2 is FQGNSA. With V trimmed by 7 bases and J by 5 bases, 13 bases remained unmatched. CDR3 sequence (DNA): TGTGCCAGCACCAAAGGGACTAGCGGGAGATTATTGGACGAGCAGTACGTC. Translating it yields CASTKGTSGRLLDEQYV.

This clonotype was counted between two and nine times. The genes are TRBV18 and TRBJ1-6; 9 bases match TRBD1. With 3 bases clipped from V and 8 bases from J, the junction kept 8 bases outside the gene matches. Germline V CDR1 and CDR2: KGHSH, LQKENI. The CDR3 covers 16 residues. The CDR3 reads CASSPLGGQGYSPLHF. The CDR3 DNA reads TGTGCCAGCTCACCCCTTGGGGGACAGGGCTATTCACCCCTCCACTTT. The variable domain in full, completed from reference TRBV18 and TRBJ1-6, reads NAGVMQNPRHLVRRRGQEARLRCSPMKGHSHVYWYRQLPEEGLKFMVYLQKENIIDESGMPKERFSAEFPKEGPSILRIQQVVRGDSAAYFCASSPLGGQGYSPLHFGNGTRLTVT.

V usage is TRBV7-3 and J usage is TRBJ2-1; tentatively, D is TRBD2 (6 bases). The V gene's germline CDR1 is SGHTA and CDR2 FQGTGA. The length of the CDR3 is 16 residues. V was pared by 1 base and J by 2 bases, with 12 bases between. The CDR3 nucleotides read TGTGCCAGCAGCTTAAATCCGGGAGAGCCCTACAATGAGCAGTTCTTC. Its translation: CASSLNPGEPYNEQFF.

This sequence joins TRBV14 and TRBJ2-1, with unresolved D. The CDR3 runs 15 residues. Germline-derived CDR1 and CDR2 are SGHDN and FVKESK. Trimming removed 3 bases from V and 2 bases from J, with 11 bases in between. The CDR3: CASSQEPPPYNEQFF. CDR3 DNA: TGTGCCAGCAGCCAGGAGCCCCCGCCCTACAATGAGCAGTTCTTC.

This clonotype was seen at least ten times. The chain employs TRBV7-8 and TRBJ2-7; TRBD2 agrees at 14 bases. The length of the CDR3 is 18 residues. V shed 5 bases, J shed 1 base, and the junction held 10 bases outside the gene matches. Germline V gene lookup returns CDR1 SGHVS and CDR2 FQNEAQ. In DNA form, the CDR3 reads TGTGCCAGCAGCGTTGGGACTAGCGGGAGTCTCCTATCCTACGAGCAGTACTTC. It specifies CASSVGTSGSLLSYEQYF.

This clonotype showed up just a few times. The chain has TRBV5-6 and TRBJ2-1, with 8 bases that match TRBD1. The V and J ends lost 1 base and 6 bases, in that order; junction bases with no gene match: 6. Germline CDR1 reads SGHDT; CDR2 reads YYEEEE. This CDR3 is built from 15 residues. CDR3 amino acids: CASSLPLGQVNEQFF. The CDR3 DNA sequence: TGTGCCAGCAGCTTGCCATTGGGACAGGTCAATGAGCAGTTCTTC.

J is TRBJ2-1 and V is TRBV27; D ambiguous. CDR1 MNHEY and CDR2 SMNVEV come from the germline V gene (reference sequence). The CDR3 has 14 amino acids. V was shortened by 2 bases and J by 9 bases, with 14 bases between the two germline ends. The CDR3 loop is CASSLGRWVPEQFF. DNA of the CDR3: TGTGCCAGCAGTTTAGGGCGGTGGGTACCTGAGCAGTTCTTC.

The chain has TRBV28 and TRBJ2-7; TRBD2 is a possible D gene (6 bases). Germline CDR1 and CDR2: MDHEN and SYDVKM. V was trimmed by 2 bases and J by 11 bases, leaving 13 bases between them. The CDR3 has 12 amino acids. CDR3: CASSLKLAPKYF. CDR3 nucleotide sequence: TGTGCCAGCAGTTTAAAACTAGCTCCCAAGTACTTC.

This clonotype was detected many times. This chain uses TRBV4-2 with TRBJ2-5; D unresolved. Germline CDR1 LGHNA, CDR2 YNFKEQ. The CDR3 is 12 residues long. V shed 0 bases and J shed 6 bases, with 5 bases lying between them. CDR3 DNA sequence: TGTGCCAGCAGCCAAGACATCCAGACCCAGTACTTC. Translated, it gives CASSQDIQTQYF.

Many counts were recorded for this clonotype. This chain links TRBV25-1 with TRBJ2-7; D remains unclear. V was trimmed by 1 base and J by 2 bases, leaving 12 bases between them. The CDR3 extends over 15 amino acids. The germline V gene encodes CDR1 MGHDK and CDR2 SYGVNS. The CDR3 spells CASSELGIGTYEQYF. The CDR3 nucleotides are TGTGCCAGCAGTGAATTGGGCATTGGCACCTACGAGCAGTACTTC.

This clonotype was seen more than once but under ten times. The rearrangement uses TRBV20-1 and TRBJ2-3; tentatively, D is TRBD1 (5 bases). In germline, CDR1 is DFQATT, CDR2 SNEGSKA (reference sequence). Trimming cost V 6 bases and J 2 bases, with 15 bases left between them. This CDR3 has 14 residues. This chain's CDR3 is CSARERRITDTQYF. The CDR3 DNA is TGCAGTGCCAGGGAAAGGCGCATCACAGATACGCAGTATTTT.